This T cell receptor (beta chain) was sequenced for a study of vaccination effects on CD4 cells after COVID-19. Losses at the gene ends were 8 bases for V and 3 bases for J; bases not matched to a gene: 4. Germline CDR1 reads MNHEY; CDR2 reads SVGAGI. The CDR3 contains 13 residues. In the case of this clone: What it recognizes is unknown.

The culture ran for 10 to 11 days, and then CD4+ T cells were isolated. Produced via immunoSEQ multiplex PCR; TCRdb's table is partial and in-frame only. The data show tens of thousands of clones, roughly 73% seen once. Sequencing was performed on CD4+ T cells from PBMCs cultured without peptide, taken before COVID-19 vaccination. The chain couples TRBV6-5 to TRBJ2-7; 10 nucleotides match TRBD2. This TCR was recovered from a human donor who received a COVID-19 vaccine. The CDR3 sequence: CASRLAGGYEQYF. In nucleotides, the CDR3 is TGTGCCAGCCGCTTAGCGGGAGGCTACGAGCAGTACTTC.